The rows below give T cell receptor beta chains drawn from one sample of a study of control samples from healthy donors and cancer patients. The protocol was immunoSEQ multiplex PCR, while the TCRdb copy is restricted to in-frame clones and leaves out a portion. The data show 170,000 or so clones, 90% to 95% seen once. The material sequenced was blood. These receptors originate from a woman in her late teens or twenties in good health. Each CDR3 is given with its conserved first and last residue. D genes are given only for firm matches. The size of a clone is reported for some rows only, either as once, few or many, or as a class for expanded clones.

d_gene: -; j_gene: TRBJ1-5; abundance: -; v_gene: TRBV29-1; CDR3aa: CSVQRDDNQPQHF; CDR3nt: TGCAGCGTACAACGGGACGACAATCAGCCCCAGCATTTT
d_gene: -; j_gene: TRBJ2-7; abundance: -; v_gene: TRBV11-2; CDR3aa: CASSPTTGSYEQYF; CDR3nt: TGTGCCAGCAGCCCCACCACTGGCTCCTACGAGCAGTACTTC
d_gene: -; j_gene: TRBJ2-7; abundance: -; v_gene: TRBV4-2; CDR3aa: CASSQAGYYEQYF; CDR3nt: TGTGCCAGCAGCCAAGCGGGCTACTACGAGCAGTACTTC
d_gene: TRBD2; j_gene: TRBJ2-1; abundance: -; v_gene: TRBV3-1/TRBV3-2; CDR3aa: CASSQERNLAGVGKQFF; CDR3nt: TGTGCCAGCAGCCAAGAAAGGAACCTAGCGGGAGTAGGAAAGCAGTTCTTC
d_gene: TRBD1; j_gene: TRBJ1-1; abundance: -; v_gene: TRBV10-1; CDR3aa: CASRGQGATEAFF; CDR3nt: TGCGCCAGCAGGGGACAGGGGGCGACTGAAGCTTTCTTT
d_gene: -; j_gene: TRBJ1-2; abundance: -; v_gene: TRBV19; CDR3aa: CASSITGNYGYTF; CDR3nt: TGTGCCAGTAGTATCACAGGGAACTATGGCTACACCTTC
d_gene: TRBD2; j_gene: TRBJ2-7; abundance: -; v_gene: TRBV5-4; CDR3aa: CASSSSGVWGSYEQYF; CDR3nt: TGTGCCAGCAGCTCGAGCGGGGTGTGGGGCTCCTACGAGCAGTACTTC
d_gene: -; j_gene: TRBJ1-3; abundance: -; v_gene: TRBV9; CDR3aa: CASSVGRYSGNTIYF; CDR3nt: TGTGCCAGCAGCGTGGGACGGTACTCTGGAAACACCATATATTTT
d_gene: -; j_gene: TRBJ1-1; abundance: -; v_gene: TRBV12-3/TRBV12-4; CDR3aa: CASSPSGEGFLF; CDR3nt: TGTGCCAGCAGTCCCTCTGGAGAGGGCTTCCTCTTT
d_gene: -; j_gene: TRBJ2-1; abundance: -; v_gene: TRBV6-2/TRBV6-3; CDR3aa: CASSYSESGFRYNEQFF; CDR3nt: TGTGCCAGCAGTTACTCGGAATCGGGGTTCCGATACAATGAGCAGTTCTTC
d_gene: -; j_gene: TRBJ2-5; abundance: -; v_gene: TRBV5-6; CDR3aa: CASSSRIFQGGETQYF; CDR3nt: TGTGCCAGCAGCTCCCGTATTTTCCAGGGAGGCGAGACCCAGTACTTC
d_gene: -; j_gene: TRBJ2-5; abundance: -; v_gene: TRBV6-2/TRBV6-3; CDR3aa: CASSYRRGTQETQYF; CDR3nt: TGTGCCAGCAGTTACCGCCGGGGAACGCAAGAGACCCAGTACTTC
d_gene: -; j_gene: TRBJ1-4; abundance: once; v_gene: TRBV15; CDR3aa: CATSREGGGAKLFF; CDR3nt: TGTGCCACCAGCAGAGAAGGAGGAGGGGCGAAACTGTTTTTT
d_gene: TRBD1; j_gene: TRBJ2-5; abundance: -; v_gene: TRBV28; CDR3aa: CASSPPDRAETQYF; CDR3nt: TGTGCCAGCAGTCCGCCGGACAGGGCGGAGACCCAGTACTTC
d_gene: TRBD1; j_gene: TRBJ1-1; abundance: -; v_gene: TRBV7-9; CDR3aa: CASSSLLTGGRTEAFF; CDR3nt: TGTGCCAGCAGCTCCTTATTGACAGGGGGCAGAACTGAAGCTTTCTTT
d_gene: TRBD1; j_gene: TRBJ1-2; abundance: -; v_gene: TRBV19; CDR3aa: CASSSGTGPNYGYTF; CDR3nt: TGTGCCAGTAGTAGCGGGACAGGGCCTAACTATGGCTACACCTTC
d_gene: -; j_gene: TRBJ1-4; abundance: -; v_gene: TRBV7-9; CDR3aa: CASSFRSRELFF; CDR3nt: TGTGCCAGCAGCTTTAGGAGCCGAGAACTGTTTTTT
d_gene: -; j_gene: TRBJ1-2; abundance: -; v_gene: TRBV2; CDR3aa: CASSGRGITGNYGYTF; CDR3nt: TGTGCCAGCAGTGGGCGAGGAATCACAGGGAACTATGGCTACACCTTC
d_gene: -; j_gene: TRBJ1-1; abundance: -; v_gene: TRBV5-4; CDR3aa: CASSPRNTDEAFF; CDR3nt: TGTGCCAGCAGCCCGAGGAATACCGATGAAGCTTTCTTT
d_gene: -; j_gene: TRBJ2-3; abundance: -; v_gene: TRBV24-1; CDR3aa: CATSEGARDTQYF; CDR3nt: TGTGCCACCAGTGAAGGGGCTAGAGATACGCAGTATTTT
d_gene: TRBD2; j_gene: TRBJ2-2; abundance: -; v_gene: TRBV18; CDR3aa: CASSTGGGPGELFF; CDR3nt: TGTGCCAGCTCCACTGGCGGGGGACCCGGGGAGCTGTTTTTT
d_gene: -; j_gene: TRBJ2-5; abundance: -; v_gene: TRBV10-3; CDR3aa: CAISPWGAGRNQETQYF; CDR3nt: TGTGCCATCAGTCCCTGGGGGGCAGGACGGAACCAAGAGACCCAGTACTTC
d_gene: -; j_gene: TRBJ1-2; abundance: once; v_gene: TRBV28; CDR3aa: CASSWAGTNYGYTF; CDR3nt: TGTGCCAGCAGTTGGGCAGGGACGAACTATGGCTACACCTTC
d_gene: -; j_gene: TRBJ2-7; abundance: -; v_gene: TRBV21-1; CDR3aa: CASSKKKGRAGATYEQYF; CDR3nt: TGTGCCAGCAGCAAAAAAAAGGGGCGGGCGGGGGCGACCTACGAGCAGTACTTC
d_gene: -; j_gene: TRBJ1-1; abundance: -; v_gene: TRBV11-2; CDR3aa: CASSLGPEDTEAFF; CDR3nt: TGTGCCAGCAGCTTAGGACCGGAGGACACTGAAGCTTTCTTT
d_gene: TRBD1; j_gene: TRBJ1-1; abundance: -; v_gene: TRBV18; CDR3aa: CASSASSGTGRNTEAFF; CDR3nt: TGTGCCAGCTCAGCATCATCCGGGACAGGTCGGAACACTGAAGCTTTCTTT
d_gene: -; j_gene: TRBJ1-2; abundance: -; v_gene: TRBV2; CDR3aa: CASSRTSSDGYTF; CDR3nt: TGTGCCAGCAGCCGAACGAGTTCGGATGGCTACACCTTC
d_gene: TRBD1; j_gene: TRBJ2-6; abundance: -; v_gene: TRBV7-2; CDR3aa: CASSGQGFANVLTF; CDR3nt: TGTGCCAGCAGCGGACAGGGTTTTGCCAACGTCCTGACTTTC
d_gene: -; j_gene: TRBJ1-3; abundance: -; v_gene: TRBV10-3; CDR3aa: CAISVQLLSGNTIYF; CDR3nt: TGTGCCATCAGTGTACAGCTTCTCTCTGGAAACACCATATATTTT
d_gene: -; j_gene: TRBJ1-1; abundance: -; v_gene: TRBV5-4; CDR3aa: CASSGTNTEAFF; CDR3nt: TGTGCCAGCAGCGGAACAAACACTGAAGCTTTCTTT
d_gene: -; j_gene: TRBJ2-7; abundance: -; v_gene: TRBV5-6; CDR3aa: CASSLPGEGLYEQYF; CDR3nt: TGTGCCAGCAGCTTACCGGGAGAGGGCCTCTACGAGCAGTACTTC
d_gene: -; j_gene: TRBJ1-1; abundance: -; v_gene: TRBV3-1/TRBV3-2; CDR3aa: CASSQDLGSEAFF; CDR3nt: TGTGCCAGCAGCCAAGATCTGGGTAGTGAAGCTTTCTTT
d_gene: -; j_gene: TRBJ2-1; abundance: -; v_gene: TRBV19; CDR3aa: CASTTRAGPSYNEQFF; CDR3nt: TGTGCCAGTACCACACGCGCGGGCCCTTCCTACAATGAGCAGTTCTTC
d_gene: TRBD2; j_gene: TRBJ2-1; abundance: -; v_gene: TRBV2; CDR3aa: CASSEWGLRERVYNEQFF; CDR3nt: TGTGCCAGCAGTGAATGGGGGTTGCGGGAGAGGGTCTACAATGAGCAGTTCTTC
d_gene: -; j_gene: TRBJ2-5; abundance: -; v_gene: TRBV6-2/TRBV6-3; CDR3aa: CASSFSVETQYF; CDR3nt: TGTGCCAGCAGCTTTTCAGTGGAGACCCAGTACTTC
d_gene: -; j_gene: TRBJ2-2; abundance: -; v_gene: TRBV19; CDR3aa: CASSTRGRFLYSGELFF; CDR3nt: TGTGCCAGTAGTACCAGAGGCAGGTTCTTGTACTCCGGGGAGCTGTTTTTT
d_gene: -; j_gene: TRBJ2-1; abundance: once; v_gene: TRBV20-1; CDR3aa: CSAGGDEQFF; CDR3nt: TGCAGTGCCGGGGGCGATGAGCAGTTCTTC
d_gene: -; j_gene: TRBJ2-1; abundance: -; v_gene: TRBV6-5; CDR3aa: CASSYSEGAREQFF; CDR3nt: TGTGCCAGCAGTTACTCTGAAGGGGCGCGAGAGCAGTTCTTC
d_gene: -; j_gene: TRBJ1-2; abundance: -; v_gene: TRBV27; CDR3aa: CASSLWARGGYTF; CDR3nt: TGTGCCAGCAGTTTATGGGCGCGGGGTGGCTACACCTTC
d_gene: -; j_gene: TRBJ1-3; abundance: -; v_gene: TRBV5-4; CDR3aa: CASSLLGGNTIYF; CDR3nt: TGTGCCAGCAGCTTGTTAGGGGGAAACACCATATATTTT